The 9 T cell receptor beta chains reported below all come from one sample, sequenced in a study of beta chain features in type 1 diabetes (dated by TCRdb to the late 2010s). Findings and caveats that apply to the study as a whole: A moderate but significant shortening of TCRB CDR3 length was observed in type 1 diabetes patients in all four CD4+ subsets.

No antigen is known for these receptors. Libraries were made using the immunoSEQ multiplex PCR assay. The High Capacity cDNA Reverse Transcription Kit was used to reverse transcribe all of the isolated RNA, meaning that expressed TCRB transcripts were what got sequenced. The immuneACCESS repertoire file appears here via TCRdb, limited to in-frame rearrangements. These files lack a portion of the clones; in checked studies, under half of the deficit traces to unresolved V genes, and the cause of the others is not known. This sample has roughly 730,000 clones in its table, and around 15% of those were observed once. Jointly, the top ten make up about 0.02% of the sample. Material for sequencing was naive CD4+ T cells from blood. The cell subset or site label, read with the paper, signifies: true naive CD4+ T cells. These receptor sequences come from a man aged 18 to 35 with type 1 diabetes.

This rearrangement joins TRBV11-2 to TRBJ2-3; no definite D call. The CDR3 has 12 amino acids. V was pared by 1 base and J by 5 bases, with 4 bases between. Per germline, CDR1 SGHAT and CDR2 FQNNGV. The CDR3 is CASSLAEDTQYF. CDR3 sequence (DNA): TGTGCCAGCAGCTTAGCGGAAGATACGCAGTATTTT.

This clone turned up a few times. The chain uses TRBV7-6 and TRBJ2-1; 7 positions match TRBD2. V gave up 2 bases and J gave up 7 bases; unmatched junction bases: 5. CDR1 is SGHVS, CDR2 FNYEAQ, per germline. The CDR3 runs to 14 residues. The CDR3 loop reads CASSLSGGNNEQFF. In DNA, the CDR3 is TGTGCCAGCAGCTTATCGGGGGGTAATAATGAGCAGTTCTTC.

This clone has just a few counts. The V and J genes are TRBV5-4 and TRBJ2-7, with TRBD2 matching 8 bases. Germline CDR1 SGHNT, CDR2 YYREEE (reference sequence). The CDR3 is made up of 15 amino acids. J lost 0 bases, V lost 4 bases, and 6 bases had no gene match. The CDR3 sequence: CASSPSGSYSYEQYF. CDR3 bases: TGTGCCAGCAGCCCAAGCGGGAGCTACTCCTACGAGCAGTACTTC.

This clone has only a few counts. This chain links TRBV29-1 with TRBJ2-4; 8 bases fit TRBD1. The V gene end was trimmed by 4 bases and the J gene end by 1 base; junction bases not matched to a gene: 6. The CDR3 contains 15 residues. CDR1 is SQVTM and CDR2 is ANQGSEA in the germline V gene. The CDR3 nucleotides read TGCAGCGTTGCCGACAGGGGCTCCGCCAAAAACATTCAGTACTTC. It is translated as CSVADRGSAKNIQYF. The complete variable domain, with remaining parts taken from reference TRBV29-1 and TRBJ2-4, reads SAVISQKPSRDICQRGTSLTIQCQVDSQVTMMFWYRQQPGQSLTLIATANQGSEATYESGFVIDKFPISRPNLTFSTLTVSNMSPEDSSIYLCSVADRGSAKNIQYFGAGTRLSVL.

This clone was seen more than once but under ten times. The CDR3 here is CASSPRDTLAKNIQYF. The CDR3, as DNA: TGTGCCAGCAGCCCCCGGGACACCTTAGCCAAAAACATTCAGTACTTC. J is TRBJ2-4 and V is TRBV11-3; perhaps TRBD1 as D (6 bases). The V end lost 5 bases, the J end lost 0 bases, and 14 bases lay between the germline ends. The CDR3 contains 16 residues. Looked up from germline, CDR1 is SGHNT and CDR2 is YENEEA.

J is TRBJ2-1 and V is TRBV12-5; 8 positions agree with TRBD1. The germline V gene encodes CDR1 LGHNT and CDR2 FRNRAP. Losses at the gene ends were 6 bases for V and 7 bases for J; bases not matched to a gene: 5. This CDR3 comprises 13 residues. The CDR3 sequence: CASGQGARNEQFF. The CDR3 DNA follows: TGTGCTAGTGGCCAGGGGGCGCGGAATGAGCAGTTCTTC.

This rearrangement joins TRBV12-5 to TRBJ2-2; 7 bases line up with TRBD1. V shed 2 bases and J 3 bases; nucleotides not matched to a gene: 0. The CDR3 extends over 14 amino acids. Per germline, CDR1 LGHNT and CDR2 FRNRAP. CDR3 sequence: CASGLTGDTGELFF. DNA of the CDR3: TGTGCTAGTGGTTTGACAGGGGACACCGGGGAGCTGTTTTTT.

The rearrangement joins TRBV6-6 to TRBJ2-5, with 10 nucleotides matching TRBD1. After removal of 4 bases from V and 4 bases from J, the junction contained 9 bases not matched to a gene. The CDR3 covers 16 residues. Per germline, CDR1 MNHNY and CDR2 SVGAGI (reference sequence). CDR3 nucleotides: TGTGCCAGCAGTTGGGGACAGGGGCAATGGGGAGAGACCCAGTACTTC. It translates to CASSWGQGQWGETQYF.

This clone was detected a few times. V usage is TRBV6-1 and J usage is TRBJ2-1, with TRBD1 matching over 7 bases. CDR1 and CDR2 from the germline V gene are MNHNS and SASEGT. The CDR3 spans 14 residues. V dropped 7 bases and J dropped 3; count of bases not matched to a gene: 6. The CDR3 loop reads CASTTGTDYNEQFF. DNA of the CDR3: TGTGCCAGCACCACCGGGACAGACTACAATGAGCAGTTCTTC.